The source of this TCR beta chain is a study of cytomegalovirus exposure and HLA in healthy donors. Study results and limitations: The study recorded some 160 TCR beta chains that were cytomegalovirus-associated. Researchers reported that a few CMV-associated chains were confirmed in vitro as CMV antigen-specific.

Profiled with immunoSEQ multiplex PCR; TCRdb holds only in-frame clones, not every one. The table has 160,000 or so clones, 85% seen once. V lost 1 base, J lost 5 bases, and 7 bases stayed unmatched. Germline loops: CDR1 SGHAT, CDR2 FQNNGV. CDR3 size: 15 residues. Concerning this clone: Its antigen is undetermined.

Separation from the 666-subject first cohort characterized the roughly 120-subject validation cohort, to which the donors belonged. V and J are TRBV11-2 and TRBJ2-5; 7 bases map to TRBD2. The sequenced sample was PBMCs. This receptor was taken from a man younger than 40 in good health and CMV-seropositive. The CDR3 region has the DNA TGTGCCAGCAGCTTAGGGGGGGGTAGCTATGAGACCCAGTACTTC. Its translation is CASSLGGGSYETQYF.